A single sample is the source of the 2 T cell receptor beta chains below, sequenced in a study of OX40 agonist ivuxolimab in advanced cancers. The protocol was immunoSEQ multiplex PCR, while the TCRdb copy is restricted to in-frame clones and leaves out a portion. The table shows 70,000 to 80,000 clones, with more than 85% occurring only once. The specimen comprised CD4+ or CD8+ T cells sorted from blood, sampled in a trial of the OX40 agonist ivuxolimab. Source of these receptors: an adult with an advanced solid tumor such as melanoma, head and neck, liver or kidney cancer.

This clone was picked up one time. The chain is built from TRBV9 and TRBJ1-1, with TRBD1 matching over 9 bases. V gave up 6 bases and J gave up 1 base; unmatched junction bases: 10. The germline V gene has CDR1 SGDLS and CDR2 YYNGEE. This CDR3 has 16 residues. The CDR3 DNA sequence: TGTGCCAGCACCCGGACAGGGGAGTGGGGGAACACTGAAGCTTTCTTT. Residues: CASTRTGEWGNTEAFF.

The chain links TRBV7-2 to TRBJ2-5; 13 bases are shared with TRBD2. The CDR3 contains 16 residues. After removal of 1 base from V and 3 bases from J, the junction contained 2 bases not matched to a gene. Per germline, CDR1 SGHTA and CDR2 FQGNSA. The CDR3 bases are TGTGCCAGCAGCTTAGGGGGACTAGCGGGAAAAGAGACCCAGTACTTC. Translated, it gives CASSLGGLAGKETQYF.